The rows below give T cell receptor beta chains drawn from one sample of a study of shared clonotypes between healthy human individuals. Sequencing was performed with immunoSEQ multiplex PCR; in TCRdb, only in-frame clones are kept and a portion is missing. The table lists some 2.1 million clones, 90% to 95% of them singletons. The sequenced material came from naive CD8+ T cells from PBMCs. These receptors all come from a young man in good health. Some clones in this sample may be carry-over from other donors' samples. Both conserved end residues are part of each CDR3. D genes are given only for firm matches.

j_call: TRBJ1-5; v_call: TRBV4-3; d_call: NA; cdr3_aa: CASSQDLGAHNQPQHF; cdr3_nt: TGCGCCAGCAGCCAAGATCTCGGGGCCCACAATCAGCCCCAGCATTTT
j_call: TRBJ2-7; v_call: TRBV19; d_call: NA; cdr3_aa: CASSIDPRVYEQYF; cdr3_nt: TGTGCCAGTAGTATAGATCCGAGGGTATACGAGCAGTACTTC
j_call: TRBJ1-1; v_call: TRBV9; d_call: NA; cdr3_aa: CASSPGANTEAFF; cdr3_nt: TGTGCCAGCAGCCCAGGGGCGAACACTGAAGCTTTCTTT
j_call: TRBJ2-7; v_call: TRBV7-9; d_call: TRBD1; cdr3_aa: CASANSRDRGNEQYF; cdr3_nt: TGTGCCAGCGCCAATTCACGGGACAGGGGAAACGAGCAGTACTTC
j_call: TRBJ2-7; v_call: TRBV7-6; d_call: NA; cdr3_aa: CASSSGSSYEQYF; cdr3_nt: TGTGCCAGCAGCTCGGGTAGCTCCTACGAGCAGTACTTC
j_call: TRBJ2-7; v_call: TRBV7-9; d_call: TRBD2; cdr3_aa: CASSFGLATFYEQYF; cdr3_nt: TGTGCCAGCAGCTTTGGACTAGCGACTTTCTACGAGCAGTACTTC
j_call: TRBJ1-1; v_call: TRBV29-1; d_call: NA; cdr3_aa: CSGGVNTEAFF; cdr3_nt: TGCAGCGGGGGAGTGAACACTGAAGCTTTCTTT
j_call: TRBJ1-2; v_call: TRBV2; d_call: TRBD1; cdr3_aa: CASSPPDRGGNYGYTF; cdr3_nt: TGTGCCAGCAGCCCCCCCGACAGGGGAGGAAACTATGGCTACACCTTC
j_call: TRBJ2-2; v_call: TRBV28; d_call: NA; cdr3_aa: CASSPGISSGELFF; cdr3_nt: TGTGCCAGCAGTCCCGGGATTTCTTCCGGGGAGCTGTTTTTT
j_call: TRBJ2-7; v_call: TRBV28; d_call: NA; cdr3_aa: CASSFRPTVTSSYEQYF; cdr3_nt: TGTGCCAGCAGTTTTCGCCCAACCGTGACTAGCTCCTACGAGCAGTACTTC
j_call: TRBJ1-5; v_call: TRBV7-9; d_call: NA; cdr3_aa: CASSLHGRGGVQPQHF; cdr3_nt: TGTGCCAGCAGCTTACACGGCCGGGGGGGAGTTCAGCCCCAGCATTTT
j_call: TRBJ2-7; v_call: TRBV9; d_call: NA; cdr3_aa: CASSQGSQTSYEQYF; cdr3_nt: TGTGCCAGCAGCCAGGGCTCACAGACCTCCTACGAGCAGTACTTC
j_call: TRBJ2-1; v_call: TRBV7-8; d_call: TRBD1; cdr3_aa: CASSLGVGTGDYNEQFF; cdr3_nt: TGTGCCAGCAGCTTAGGTGTTGGGACAGGGGATTACAATGAGCAGTTCTTC
j_call: TRBJ2-2; v_call: TRBV15; d_call: NA; cdr3_aa: CATSRPLSGELFF; cdr3_nt: TGTGCCACCAGCAGACCACTCTCCGGGGAGCTGTTTTTT
j_call: TRBJ2-5; v_call: TRBV7-9; d_call: NA; cdr3_aa: CASSFGETQYF; cdr3_nt: TGTGCCAGCAGCTTTGGAGAGACCCAGTACTTC
j_call: TRBJ2-1; v_call: TRBV5-6; d_call: NA; cdr3_aa: CASSLAGQGNYNEQFF; cdr3_nt: TGTGCCAGCAGCTTGGCCGGTCAGGGAAACTACAATGAGCAGTTCTTC
j_call: TRBJ1-1; v_call: TRBV7-2; d_call: NA; cdr3_aa: CASSPHRAPNTEAFF; cdr3_nt: TGTGCCAGCAGCCCGCACAGGGCCCCGAACACTGAAGCTTTCTTT
j_call: TRBJ2-3; v_call: TRBV4-1; d_call: TRBD1; cdr3_aa: CASSQGTGQGRTDTQYF; cdr3_nt: TGCGCCAGCAGCCAAGGCACGGGACAGGGTAGGACAGATACGCAGTATTTT
j_call: TRBJ1-1; v_call: TRBV28; d_call: TRBD1; cdr3_aa: CASSFSRTGQLEAFF; cdr3_nt: TGTGCCAGCAGTTTCTCCAGGACAGGCCAGCTTGAAGCTTTCTTT
j_call: TRBJ1-1; v_call: TRBV13; d_call: NA; cdr3_aa: CASSLGPSGTEAFF; cdr3_nt: TGTGCCAGCAGCTTAGGTCCGTCGGGCACTGAAGCTTTCTTT